A single sample is the source of the 19 T cell receptor beta chains below, sequenced in a study of OX40 agonist ivuxolimab in advanced cancers. The protocol was immunoSEQ multiplex PCR, while the TCRdb copy is restricted to in-frame clones and leaves out a portion. This sample has approximately 71,000 clones; over 80% occur once, and the top ten carry under 13%. The starting material was CD4+ or CD8+ T cells sorted from blood, obtained in a trial of the OX40 agonist ivuxolimab. The receptors were sampled from an adult with an advanced solid tumor such as melanoma, head and neck, liver or kidney cancer.

The V and J genes are TRBV2 and TRBJ1-1, with 7 bases that match TRBD1. CDR1 and CDR2 from the germline V gene are SNHLY and FYNNEI. The CDR3 is made up of 15 amino acids. V was clipped by 6 bases and J by 0 bases; unmatched bases: 7. The CDR3 protein is CASSRDRLMNTEAFF. CDR3 coding DNA: TGTGCCAGCAGCCGGGACAGACTCATGAACACTGAAGCTTTCTTT.

This clone was recorded once. The chain couples TRBV5-1 to TRBJ2-2, with TRBD1 identical over 9 bases. This CDR3 spans 15 amino acids. The V gene end was trimmed by 4 bases and the J gene end by 4 bases; junction bases not matched to a gene: 5. The germline V gene encodes CDR1 SGHRS and CDR2 YFSETQ. CDR3 region: CASSRGTGLTGELFF. CDR3 nucleotide sequence: TGCGCCAGCAGCCGAGGGACAGGGCTCACCGGGGAGCTGTTTTTT.

J is TRBJ2-1 and V is TRBV7-9; D might be TRBD2 (7 bases). Looked up from germline, CDR1 is SEHNR and CDR2 is FQNEAQ (reference sequence). Trimming pared 11 bases from V and 6 bases from J, leaving 14 bases between. The CDR3 is made up of 12 amino acids. The CDR3: CAGGAVGNEQFF. The DNA for the CDR3 is TGTGCCGGGGGGGCAGTAGGCAATGAGCAGTTCTTC.

V gene TRBV18 combines with J gene TRBJ2-3; D is uncertain. Germline V CDR1 and CDR2: KGHSH, LQKENI. The V end was cut by 4 bases, the J end by 1 base, with 12 bases between. This CDR3 spans 15 amino acids. CDR3: CASSLLRDGTDTQYF. The CDR3, as DNA: TGTGCCAGCTCACTCCTAAGGGATGGCACAGATACGCAGTATTTT.

The chain is built from TRBV19 and TRBJ1-2; no firm D call. Germline V gives CDR1 LNHDA, CDR2 SQIVND (reference sequence). The CDR3 has 15 residues. Trimming stripped 8 bases from V and 2 bases from J, with 18 bases between. CDR3 nucleotides: TGTGCCAGTCAAACAGCACGTGAATTAAACTATGGCTACACCTTC. Translating it yields CASQTARELNYGYTF.

At least ten counts were recorded for this clone. This chain connects TRBV18 to TRBJ1-4, with D maybe TRBD1 (6 bases). V shed 3 bases and J shed 2 bases, with 13 bases lying between them. The CDR3 runs to 16 residues. Germline V gene sequence: CDR1 KGHSH, CDR2 LQKENI. CDR3 amino acids: CASSPNRASTNEKLFF. CDR3 bases: TGTGCCAGCTCACCCAACAGGGCCTCCACTAATGAAAAACTGTTTTTT.

This sequence joins TRBV28 and TRBJ2-2; tentatively, D is TRBD2 (6 bases). Germline V gene data show CDR1 as MDHEN and CDR2 as SYDVKM. The CDR3 length is 17 residues. V dropped 6 bases and J dropped 1 base, with 18 bases sitting between them. The CDR3 region is CASSLPLGGMNTGELFF. The DNA of the CDR3 is TGTGCCAGCAGCCTACCCCTTGGGGGGATGAACACCGGGGAGCTGTTTTTT. Full variable domain (rest looked up from reference TRBV28 and TRBJ2-2): DVKVTQSSRYLVKRTGEKVFLECVQDMDHENMFWYRQDPGLGLRLIYFSYDVKMKEKGDIPEGYSVSREKKERFSLILESASTNQTSMYLCASSLPLGGMNTGELFFGEGSRLTVL.

This chain joins TRBV4-2 and TRBJ1-3; maybe TRBD1 (6 bases). Germline-derived CDR1 and CDR2 are LGHNA and YNFKEQ. V lost 0 bases and J lost 0, with 9 bases in between. The CDR3 runs 16 residues. The CDR3 loop reads CASSQDGTFSGNTIYF. The CDR3 nucleotides read TGTGCCAGCAGCCAAGACGGGACATTCTCTGGAAACACCATATATTTT.

As concerns this clone: One end of the junction varies from germline; a read error may be responsible. The chain couples TRBV28 to TRBJ2-7, with D tentatively TRBD2 (6 bases). Germline V gene sequence: CDR1 MDHEN, CDR2 SYDVKM. The CDR3 sequence is 15 residues long. Written as DNA, the CDR3 is TGTGTCAGCAGTCGCCCCGGGACTTTATCTGACGAGCAGTACTTC. Translated, it gives CVSSRPGTLSDEQYF.

The chain links TRBV10-1 to TRBJ2-7, with 9 nucleotides matching TRBD2. The CDR3 spans 18 residues. Germline V gene data show CDR1 as WNHNN and CDR2 as SYGVQD (reference sequence). The ends lost 0 bases at V and 2 bases at J; junction bases unmatched: 11. The CDR3 loop reads CASSESLAGEPPTYEQYV. Here the CDR3 DNA reads TGCGCCAGCAGTGAGTCTTTAGCGGGGGAGCCCCCGACCTACGAGCAGTACGTC.

This clone was seen only once. This CDR3 is CASRTAGQPYGYTF. DNA of the CDR3: TGTGCCAGCAGGACCGCGGGACAGCCCTATGGCTACACCTTC. This chain links TRBV6-5 with TRBJ1-2; TRBD1 matches at 7 bases. This CDR3 has 14 residues. With 6 bases clipped from V and 4 bases from J, the junction kept 8 bases outside the gene matches. The germline V gene encodes CDR1 MNHEY and CDR2 SVGAGI.

This clone is a singleton in its sample. The V and J genes are TRBV10-3 and TRBJ2-5; maybe TRBD2 (7 bases). V gave up 6 bases and J gave up 5 bases, with 10 bases separating them. The CDR3 is made up of 12 amino acids. The germline V gene has CDR1 ENHRY and CDR2 SYGVKD. The CDR3 nucleotides are TGTGCCATCAGAGGGGGGGATGAGACCCAGTACTTC. Protein: CAIRGGDETQYF.

This chain joins TRBV5-1 and TRBJ2-3, with TRBD2 matching 14 bases. CDR3 length: 20 amino acids. The V gene end was trimmed by 5 bases and the J gene end by 4 bases; junction bases not matched to a gene: 18. The V gene's germline CDR1 is SGHRS and CDR2 YFSETQ. The CDR3 DNA reads as TGCGCCAGCAGGGGATCGGGACTAGCGGGAGTTCTAGGTACGGCAGATACGCAGTATTTT. Translation gives CASRGSGLAGVLGTADTQYF.

V and J are TRBV28 and TRBJ1-3; D possibly corresponds to TRBD1 (6 bases). V shed 7 bases and J shed 0 bases, with 13 bases lying between them. The germline gives CDR1 MDHEN, CDR2 SYDVKM. The CDR3 has 15 amino acids. As DNA, the CDR3 is TGTGCCAGCAAGGGGGAGGACTCCTCTGGAAACACCATATATTTT. Amino acid sequence: CASKGEDSSGNTIYF.

The V call is TRBV5-6, the J call TRBJ1-6; weak D call: TRBD1 (5 bases). The germline V and J ends were trimmed by 4 bases and 4 bases, with 12 bases remaining between them. This CDR3 is 15 amino acids long. CDR1 and CDR2 from the germline V gene are SGHDT and YYEEEE. The CDR3 sequence: CASSLDGGYNSPLHF. As DNA, the CDR3 is TGTGCCAGCAGCCTGGACGGGGGTTATAATTCACCCCTCCACTTT.

This clone has more than one count but fewer than ten. The chain employs TRBV27 and TRBJ1-1, with D perhaps matching TRBD1 (5 bases). This CDR3 has 15 amino acids. V was cut by 7 bases and J by 0 bases, with 15 bases left in between. Germline V gene data show CDR1 as MNHEY and CDR2 as SMNVEV (reference sequence). This CDR3 reads CASISKTVMNTEAFF. Written as DNA, the CDR3 is TGTGCCAGCATCTCCAAGACAGTCATGAACACTGAAGCTTTCTTT.

The V gene is TRBV11-3, the J gene TRBJ2-3, with 10 bases aligning to TRBD1. J gave up 6 bases and V 5 bases, and 11 bases lay outside the gene matches. This CDR3 has 16 residues. The germline V gene has CDR1 SGHNT and CDR2 YENEEA. The CDR3 DNA reads TGTGCCAGCAGCCAGGGCTTGGGGACAGGGGTTGATACGCAGTATTTT. It is translated as CASSQGLGTGVDTQYF.

This clone was observed a few times. This chain connects TRBV21-1 to TRBJ2-5; the D call in the table, TRBD2, was not verified against the DNA. TRBV21-1 is a pseudogene locus. There are 16 residues in the CDR3. The CDR3 coding sequence is TGTGCCAGCAGCAAATTAGGAGGGCCGGCGCAAGAGACCCAGTACTTC. This translates into CASSKLGGPAQETQYF.

This clone was counted between two and nine times. The chain carries TRBV5-6 and TRBJ2-3; a possible D gene is TRBD1 (6 bases). V was clipped by 4 bases and J by 0 bases, with 15 bases between them. The CDR3 covers 16 residues. Germline CDR1 SGHDT, CDR2 YYEEEE. CDR3 DNA sequence: TGTGCCAGCAGCCATTGGGGGCCGACTAGCACAGATACGCAGTATTTT. This sequence encodes CASSHWGPTSTDTQYF.